This entry concerns a single T cell receptor beta chain. The data belong to a study of CD8+CD57+ T cells in acquired aplastic anemia. This CDR3 has 15 amino acids. V lost 7 bases to trimming and J lost 8 bases; unmatched junction nucleotides: 15. Germline V gene lookup returns CDR1 SGHRS and CDR2 YFSETQ. Genomic DNA provided the template from which TCR beta VDJ and CDR3 profiles were obtained. From the reads, TCRdb called clonotypes with MiXCR, one entry per CDR3 protein. Among hundreds of thousands of distinct CDR3 sequences, approximately 57% were seen once, and the ten largest hold approximately 8.2%.

Sequenced sample: sorted CD4+, CD8+, or CD8+CD57+ T cells (not recorded which) from PBMCs. The chain has TRBV5-1 and TRBJ1-2, with 9 bases fitting TRBD1. The receptor was derived from a human donor with severe aplastic anemia or a healthy control (not recorded which). DNA for the CDR3: TGCGCCAGCCGTCCCGGGACAGGGAAAGGTGGCGGCTACACCTTC. This codes for CASRPGTGKGGGYTF.